This T cell receptor (beta chain) was identified in a study of T cells in Graves' hyperthyroidism and ophthalmopathy. The table lists this clonotype with a few counts. The source material, RNA transcripts, was used to amplify TCR beta CDR3 regions. HTBI primers drove first-round RT-PCR of the TCR CDR3. TCRdb used MiXCR to reprocess the multiplex PCR reads, holding one entry per CDR3 protein. The sample lists around 340,000 distinct CDR3 sequences, roughly 20% occurring once. The germline V and J ends were trimmed by 0 bases and 0 bases, with 9 bases remaining between them. This CDR3 has 14 residues. The germline V gene encodes CDR1 SQVTM and CDR2 ANQGSEA.

J is TRBJ2-7 and V is TRBV29-1; TRBD1 is a possible D gene (6 bases). The sample consisted of blood. The clonotype comes from a woman between 45 and 60 years old with Graves' hyperthyroidism. This CDR3 is CSVEDDRSSYEQYF. CDR3 nucleotides: TGCAGCGTTGAAGATGACAGGAGCTCCTACGAGCAGTACTTC.